The 18 T cell receptor beta chains below all came from one sample that was sequenced in a study of blood T cells in healthy people across ages. Primers used in a second PCR of roughly 7 to 12 cycles were a sample-barcoded 5' primer and a J-beta primer mix. TCRdb re-analysed the 5' RACE reads in MiXCR, keeping a single row per CDR3 protein. Among 1.6 million or so distinct CDR3 sequences listed, about 35% were seen once. Sequencing input: blood. The receptors come from a woman under 40 in good health.

The V call is TRBV10-1, the J call TRBJ2-5; D ambiguous. The germline V gene has CDR1 WNHNN and CDR2 SYGVQD (reference sequence). V lost 6 bases and J lost 0, with 11 bases in between. The length of the CDR3 is 14 residues. CDR3 DNA: TGCGCCAGCAGCCAAGACTTGAACCAAGAGACCCAGTACTTC. This sequence encodes CASSQDLNQETQYF.

The V call is TRBV28, the J call TRBJ1-1; 7 nucleotides line up with TRBD1. Germline assignment: CDR1 MDHEN and CDR2 SYDVKM. CDR3 length: 14 amino acids. V shed 3 bases, J shed 3 bases, and the junction held 4 bases outside the gene matches. CDR3 loop: CASSLTGSHTEAFF. In nucleotides, the CDR3 is TGTGCCAGCAGTTTGACAGGGAGCCACACTGAAGCTTTCTTT.

As concerns this clonotype: Germline is not matched at one junction end, which may reflect a read error. The chain carries TRBV7-9 and TRBJ2-7, with D uncertain. This CDR3 has 12 residues. Germline loops: CDR1 SEHNR, CDR2 FQNEAQ (reference sequence). CDR3 nucleotides: TGTACCAGCAGCTCCAGCCGCTACGAGCAGTACTTC. Translating gives CTSSSSRYEQYF.

This clonotype appeared a few times. This chain connects TRBV27 to TRBJ2-1; 7 positions agree with TRBD2. Germline CDR1 reads MNHEY; CDR2 reads SMNVEV (reference sequence). The junction had 11 bases not matched to a gene; V was cut back by 7 bases and J by 5 bases. This CDR3 has 15 amino acids. CDR3 sequence reads: CASTYKGLRDNEQFF. DNA of the CDR3: TGTGCCAGCACCTACAAGGGACTAAGAGACAATGAGCAGTTCTTC.

In its sample, this clonotype was seen many times. The chain links TRBV29-1 to TRBJ1-2; perhaps TRBD1 as D (6 bases). The CDR3 loop spans 12 amino acids. The V end lost 3 bases, the J end lost 6 bases, and 11 bases lay between the germline ends. Germline values: CDR1 SQVTM, CDR2 ANQGSEA. CDR3 sequence reads: CSVDGGSDGYTF. CDR3 nucleotide sequence: TGCAGCGTTGATGGGGGCTCGGATGGCTACACCTTC.

This sequence joins TRBV3-1 and TRBJ1-4; D gene ambiguous. The CDR3 runs 16 residues. Germline lookup yields CDR1 LGHDT and CDR2 YNNKEL (reference sequence). The V end lost 4 bases, the J end lost 0 bases, and 12 bases lay between the germline ends. CDR3 nucleotides: TGTGCCAGCAGCCCACCTCGAGGTACAACTAATGAAAAACTGTTTTTT. Translation: CASSPPRGTTNEKLFF.

This chain connects TRBV30 to TRBJ2-5; D not certain. The CDR3 sequence is 11 residues long. Germline lookup yields CDR1 GTSNPN and CDR2 SVGIG (reference sequence). V dropped 4 bases and J dropped 11 bases, with 14 bases sitting between them. CDR3 coding DNA: TGTGCCTGGATGGGTGGAGTTGAGCAGTACTTC. Amino acids: CAWMGGVEQYF.

The V call is TRBV6-6, the J call TRBJ2-3; 9 bases are shared with TRBD1. The end of the DNA fits TRBJ1-5 better, so the J call may be wrong. Germline CDR1 MNHNY, CDR2 SVGAGI (reference sequence). The CDR3 is 17 amino acids. CDR3 DNA sequence: TGTGCCAGCCGACCCGGACATGGGACAGGGTCTTCAGATACGCAGCATTTT. Amino acids: CASRPGHGTGSSDTQHF.

V usage is TRBV20-1 and J usage is TRBJ2-7, with D perhaps being TRBD1 or TRBD2 (5 bases each). CDR3 length: 13 residues. CDR1 DFQATT and CDR2 SNEGSKA come from the germline V gene (reference sequence). V lost 4 bases and J lost 5, with 15 bases in between. CDR3 protein: CSANRDPGNEQYF. The DNA of the CDR3 is TGCAGTGCTAACCGGGACCCTGGGAACGAGCAGTACTTC.

This clonotype has more than one count but fewer than ten. The chain combines TRBV2 with TRBJ2-3, with D possibly matching TRBD1 (6 bases). Between the trimmed V and J ends, which lost 2 bases and 5 bases, there was a span of 8 bases. Germline V lookup: CDR1 SNHLY, CDR2 FYNNEI. The CDR3 is 13 amino acids. Here the CDR3 reads CASSEWGQDTQYF. CDR3 nucleotide sequence: TGTGCCAGCAGTGAATGGGGACAAGATACGCAGTATTTT.

This clonotype was seen ten or more times. The V and J genes are TRBV20-1 and TRBJ2-3; 10 nucleotides line up with TRBD2. The CDR3 covers 15 residues. Germline trimming cut 5 bases from V and 3 bases from J; bases unmatched to any gene: 8. Germline CDR1 DFQATT, CDR2 SNEGSKA (reference sequence). The CDR3 reads CSALSGGARTDTQYF. CDR3 DNA sequence: TGCAGTGCTCTAAGCGGGGGGGCCAGGACAGATACGCAGTATTTT.

The chain has TRBV20-1 and TRBJ2-3, with 12 bases matching TRBD2. Germline-derived CDR1 and CDR2 are DFQATT and SNEGSKA (reference sequence). The CDR3 has 15 amino acids. With V trimmed by 0 bases and J by 5 bases, 3 bases remained unmatched. The CDR3 loop reads CSARDPSGRGDTQYF. The CDR3 nucleotides read TGCAGTGCTAGAGACCCTAGCGGGAGGGGAGATACGCAGTATTTT.

V is TRBV9 and J is TRBJ2-2; a weak D match, TRBD2 (5 bases). CDR1 is SGDLS, CDR2 YYNGEE, per germline. The CDR3 is made up of 16 amino acids. V lost 4 bases, J lost 4 bases, and 17 bases lay in between. The DNA for the CDR3 is TGTGCCAGCAGCAGCCTAGAAGAGGGCTCCACCGGGGAGCTGTTTTTT. Its translation is CASSSLEEGSTGELFF.

The V call is TRBV4-2, the J call TRBJ2-3, with 7 bases matching TRBD2. This CDR3 region has 15 residues. J gave up 2 bases and V 3 bases, and 5 bases lay outside the gene matches. Germline V gene data show CDR1 as LGHNA and CDR2 as YNFKEQ. The CDR3: CASSQAAGVTDTQYF. For the CDR3, the DNA is TGTGCCAGCAGCCAGGCCGCGGGGGTCACAGATACGCAGTATTTT.

V is TRBV10-3 and J is TRBJ2-3; the D is unclear. This CDR3 comprises 12 residues. Germline V CDR1 and CDR2: ENHRY, SYGVKD. V was pared by 5 bases and J by 6 bases, with 9 bases between. CDR3: CAISFEQDTQYF. The CDR3, as DNA: TGTGCCATCAGTTTCGAGCAGGATACGCAGTATTTT.

Worth noting for this clonotype: The CDR3 ends on some other residue instead of the conserved phenylalanine or tryptophan, so this is likely a read error. This chain links TRBV6-6 with TRBJ1-4; 7 bases map to TRBD1. The CDR3 is 15 residues long. Germline V gene lookup returns CDR1 MNHNY and CDR2 SVGAGI (reference sequence). The V segment lost 2 bases and the J segment 3 bases; nucleotides outside the gene matches: 3. As DNA, the CDR3 is TGTGCCAGCAGTTACCTGGGACAGCCTAATGAAAAACTGTTTTGT. It specifies CASSYLGQPNEKLFC.

This clonotype occurred a few times. This sequence joins TRBV4-1 and TRBJ2-7; the match to TRBD1 covers 7 bases. The germline CDR1 and CDR2 sequences are MGHRA and YSYEKL. The CDR3 contains 14 residues. V was clipped by 3 bases and J by 2 bases; unmatched bases: 4. The CDR3 nucleotides read TGCGCCAGCAGCCAGGACAGGTCAACCTACGAGCAGTACTTC. Protein product: CASSQDRSTYEQYF.

This clonotype was seen only a few times. The genes are TRBV3-1 and TRBJ2-5; D is undetermined. Germline V gene sequence: CDR1 LGHDT, CDR2 YNNKEL (reference sequence). The V gene lost 1 base and the J gene lost 5 bases, with 14 bases spanning the gap. There are 15 residues in the CDR3. The CDR3 nucleotides are TGTGCCAGCAGCCAAGGTAACATTGGCTGGGAGACCCAGTACTTC. This translates into CASSQGNIGWETQYF.